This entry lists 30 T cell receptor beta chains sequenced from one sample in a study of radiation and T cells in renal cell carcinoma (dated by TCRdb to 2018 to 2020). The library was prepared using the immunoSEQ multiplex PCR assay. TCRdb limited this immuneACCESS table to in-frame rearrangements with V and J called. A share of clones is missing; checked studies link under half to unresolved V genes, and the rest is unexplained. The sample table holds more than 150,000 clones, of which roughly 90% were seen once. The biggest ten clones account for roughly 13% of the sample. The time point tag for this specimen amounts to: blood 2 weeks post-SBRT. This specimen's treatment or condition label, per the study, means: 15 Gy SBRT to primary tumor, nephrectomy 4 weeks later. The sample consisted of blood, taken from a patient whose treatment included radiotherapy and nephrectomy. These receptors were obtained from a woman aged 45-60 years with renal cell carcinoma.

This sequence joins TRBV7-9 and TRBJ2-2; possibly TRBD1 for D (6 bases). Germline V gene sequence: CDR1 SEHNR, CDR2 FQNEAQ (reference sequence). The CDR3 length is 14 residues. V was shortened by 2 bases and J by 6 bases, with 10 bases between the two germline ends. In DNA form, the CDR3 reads TGTGCCAGCAGCTTATCAGGGGTTGCCGGGGAGCTGTTTTTT. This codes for CASSLSGVAGELFF.

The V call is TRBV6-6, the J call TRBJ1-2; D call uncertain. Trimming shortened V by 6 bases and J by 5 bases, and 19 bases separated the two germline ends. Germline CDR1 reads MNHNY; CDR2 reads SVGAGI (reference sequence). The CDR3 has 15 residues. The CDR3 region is CASRVGPQLLYGYTF. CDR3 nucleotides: TGTGCCAGCAGGGTAGGACCGCAGCTATTATATGGCTACACCTTC.

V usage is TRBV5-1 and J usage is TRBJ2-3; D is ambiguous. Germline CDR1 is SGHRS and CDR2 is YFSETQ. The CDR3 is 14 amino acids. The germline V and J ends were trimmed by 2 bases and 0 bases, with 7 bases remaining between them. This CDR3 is CASSFGPSTDTQYF. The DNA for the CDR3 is TGCGCCAGCAGCTTTGGTCCGAGCACAGATACGCAGTATTTT.

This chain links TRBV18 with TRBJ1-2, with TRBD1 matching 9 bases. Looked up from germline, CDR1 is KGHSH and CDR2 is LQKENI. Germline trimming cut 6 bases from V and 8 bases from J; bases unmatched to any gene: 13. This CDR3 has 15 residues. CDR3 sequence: CASSPGTGPQWGYTF. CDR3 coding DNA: TGTGCCAGCTCCCCCGGGACAGGGCCCCAATGGGGCTACACCTTC.

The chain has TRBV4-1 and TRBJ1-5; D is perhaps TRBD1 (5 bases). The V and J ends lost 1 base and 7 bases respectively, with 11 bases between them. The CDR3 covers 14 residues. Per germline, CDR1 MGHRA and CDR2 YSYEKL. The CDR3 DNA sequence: TGCGCCAGCAGCCAAGGCGTAGAGGGGCAGCCCCAGCATTTT. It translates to CASSQGVEGQPQHF.

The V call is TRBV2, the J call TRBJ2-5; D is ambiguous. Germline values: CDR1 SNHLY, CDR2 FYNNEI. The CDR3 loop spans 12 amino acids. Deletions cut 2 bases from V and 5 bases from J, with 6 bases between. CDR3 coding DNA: TGTGCCAGCAGTGAAAATCGGGAGACCCAGTACTTC. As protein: CASSENRETQYF.

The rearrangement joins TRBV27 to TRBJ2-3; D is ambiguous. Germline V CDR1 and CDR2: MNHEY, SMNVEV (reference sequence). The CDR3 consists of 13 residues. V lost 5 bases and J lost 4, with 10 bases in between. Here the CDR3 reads CASSPIIPDTQYF. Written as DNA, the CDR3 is TGTGCCAGCAGTCCCATTATCCCAGATACGCAGTATTTT.

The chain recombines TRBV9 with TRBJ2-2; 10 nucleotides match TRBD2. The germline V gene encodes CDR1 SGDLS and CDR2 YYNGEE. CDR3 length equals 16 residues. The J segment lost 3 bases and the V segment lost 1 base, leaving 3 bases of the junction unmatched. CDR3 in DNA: TGTGCCAGCAGCGTACTAGCGGGAGTTTACACCGGGGAGCTGTTTTTT. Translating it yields CASSVLAGVYTGELFF.

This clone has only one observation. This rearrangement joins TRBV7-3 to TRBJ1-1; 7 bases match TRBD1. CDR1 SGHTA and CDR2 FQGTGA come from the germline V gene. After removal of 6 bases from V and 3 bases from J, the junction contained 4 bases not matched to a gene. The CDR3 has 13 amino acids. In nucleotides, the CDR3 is TGTGCCAGCAGAACCACAGGGGACACTGAAGCTTTCTTT. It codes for CASRTTGDTEAFF.

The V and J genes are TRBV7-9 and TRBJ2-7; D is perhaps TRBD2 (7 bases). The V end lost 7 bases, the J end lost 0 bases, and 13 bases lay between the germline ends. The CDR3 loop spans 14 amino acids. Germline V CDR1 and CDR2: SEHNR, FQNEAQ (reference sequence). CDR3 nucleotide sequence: TGTGCCAGCAAGGGGGGGGACAACTCCTACGAGCAGTACTTC. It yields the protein CASKGGDNSYEQYF. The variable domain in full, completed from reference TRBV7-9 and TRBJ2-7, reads DTGVSQNPRHKITKRGQNVTFRCDPISEHNRLYWYRQTLGQGPEFLTYFQNEAQLEKSRLLSDRFSAERPKGSFSTLEIQRTEQGDSAMYLCASKGGDNSYEQYFGPGTRLTVT.

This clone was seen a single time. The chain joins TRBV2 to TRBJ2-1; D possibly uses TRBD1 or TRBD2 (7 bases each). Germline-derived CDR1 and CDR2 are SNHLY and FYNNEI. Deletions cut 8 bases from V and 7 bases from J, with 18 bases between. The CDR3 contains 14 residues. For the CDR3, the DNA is TGTGCCAGCGTAGGGGGCGGGGGTAGGAATGAGCAGTTCTTC. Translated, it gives CASVGGGGRNEQFF.

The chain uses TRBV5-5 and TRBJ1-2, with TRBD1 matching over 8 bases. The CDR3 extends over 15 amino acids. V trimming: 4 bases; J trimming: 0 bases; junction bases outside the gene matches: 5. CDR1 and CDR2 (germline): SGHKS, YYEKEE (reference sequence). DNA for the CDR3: TGTGCCAGCAGCAGAGGACAGGGCCCTAACTATGGCTACACCTTC. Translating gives CASSRGQGPNYGYTF. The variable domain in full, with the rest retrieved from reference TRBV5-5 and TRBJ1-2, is DAGVTQSPTHLIKTRGQQVTLRCSPISGHKSVSWYQQVLGQGPQFIFQYYEKEERGRGNFPDRFSARQFPNYSSELNVNALLLGDSALYLCASSRGQGPNYGYTFGSGTRLTVV.

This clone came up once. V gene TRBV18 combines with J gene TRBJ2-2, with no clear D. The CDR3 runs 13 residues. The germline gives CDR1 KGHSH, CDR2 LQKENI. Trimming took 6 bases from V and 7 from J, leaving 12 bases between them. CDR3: CASSHETVGELFF. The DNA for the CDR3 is TGTGCCAGCTCGCACGAGACCGTCGGGGAGCTGTTTTTT. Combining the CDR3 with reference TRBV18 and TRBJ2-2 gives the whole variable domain NAGVMQNPRHLVRRRGQEARLRCSPMKGHSHVYWYRQLPEEGLKFMVYLQKENIIDESGMPKERFSAEFPKEGPSILRIQQVVRGDSAAYFCASSHETVGELFFGEGSRLTVL.

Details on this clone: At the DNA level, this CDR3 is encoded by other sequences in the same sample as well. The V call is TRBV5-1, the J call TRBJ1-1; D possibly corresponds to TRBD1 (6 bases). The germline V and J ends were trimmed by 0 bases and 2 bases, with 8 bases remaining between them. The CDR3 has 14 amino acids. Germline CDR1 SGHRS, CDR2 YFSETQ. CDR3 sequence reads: CASSLAGGNTEAFF. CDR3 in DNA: TGCGCCAGCAGCTTGGCGGGGGGCAACACTGAAGCTTTCTTT.

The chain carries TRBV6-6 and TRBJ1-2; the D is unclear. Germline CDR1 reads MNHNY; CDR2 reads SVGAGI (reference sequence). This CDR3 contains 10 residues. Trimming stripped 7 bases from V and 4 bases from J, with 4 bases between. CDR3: CASIGYGYTF. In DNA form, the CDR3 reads TGTGCCAGCATAGGCTATGGCTACACCTTC.

The CDR3 region has the DNA TGTGCCAGCAGGGACAGGGACAGAGTAAGCAATCAGCCCCAGCATTTT. Translation: CASRDRDRVSNQPQHF. V gene TRBV6-6 combines with J gene TRBJ1-5, with 8 bases lining up with TRBD1. CDR1 MNHNY and CDR2 SVGAGI come from the germline V gene (reference sequence). After removal of 6 bases from V and 1 base from J, the junction contained 8 bases not matched to a gene. The CDR3 sequence is 16 residues long.

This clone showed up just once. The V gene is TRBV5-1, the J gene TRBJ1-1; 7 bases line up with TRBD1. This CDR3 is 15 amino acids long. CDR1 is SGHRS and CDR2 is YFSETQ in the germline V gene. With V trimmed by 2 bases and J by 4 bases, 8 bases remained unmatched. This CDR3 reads CASSFTPRGATEAFF. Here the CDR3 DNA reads TGCGCCAGCAGCTTTACCCCCAGGGGGGCCACTGAAGCTTTCTTT. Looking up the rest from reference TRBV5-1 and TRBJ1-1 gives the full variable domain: KAGVTQTPRYLIKTRGQQVTLSCSPISGHRSVSWYQQTPGQGLQFLFEYFSETQRNKGNFPGRFSGRQFSNSRSEMNVSTLELGDSALYLCASSFTPRGATEAFFGQGTRLTVV.

The DNA for the CDR3 is TGTGCCAGTAGTCCAAATGGAGGGGGAGGTGGCTACACCTTC. Its translation is CASSPNGGGGGYTF. This chain uses TRBV19 with TRBJ1-2, with D perhaps matching TRBD1 (6 bases). This CDR3 spans 14 amino acids. Trimming took 5 bases from V and 7 from J, leaving 17 bases between them. The germline V gene encodes CDR1 LNHDA and CDR2 SQIVND (reference sequence).

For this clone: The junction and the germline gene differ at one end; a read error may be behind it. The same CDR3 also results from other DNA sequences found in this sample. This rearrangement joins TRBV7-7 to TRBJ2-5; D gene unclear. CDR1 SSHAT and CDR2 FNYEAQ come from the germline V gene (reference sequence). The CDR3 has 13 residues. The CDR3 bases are TGTGCTAGCAGCTTAGGAAACCAAGAGACCCAGTACTTC. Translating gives CASSLGNQETQYF. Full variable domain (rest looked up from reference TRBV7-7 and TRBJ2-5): GAGVSQSPRYKVTKRGQDVTLRCDPISSHATLYWYQQALGQGPEFLTYFNYEAQPDKSGLPSDRFSAERPEGSISTLTIQRTEQRDSAMYRCASSLGNQETQYFGPGTRLLVL.

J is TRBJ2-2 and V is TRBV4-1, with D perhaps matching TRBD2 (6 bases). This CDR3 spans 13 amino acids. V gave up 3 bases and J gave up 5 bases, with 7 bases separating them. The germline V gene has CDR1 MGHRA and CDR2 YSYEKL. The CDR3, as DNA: TGCGCCAGCAGCCAGGGGACTACCGGGGAGCTGTTTTTT. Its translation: CASSQGTTGELFF.

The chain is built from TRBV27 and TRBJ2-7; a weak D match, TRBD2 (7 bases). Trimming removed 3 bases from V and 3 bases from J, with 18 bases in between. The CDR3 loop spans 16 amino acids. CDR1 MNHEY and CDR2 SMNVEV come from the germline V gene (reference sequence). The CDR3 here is CASSFSRGGPYYEQYF. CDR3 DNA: TGTGCCAGCAGTTTCTCGAGGGGGGGGCCCTACTACGAGCAGTACTTC.

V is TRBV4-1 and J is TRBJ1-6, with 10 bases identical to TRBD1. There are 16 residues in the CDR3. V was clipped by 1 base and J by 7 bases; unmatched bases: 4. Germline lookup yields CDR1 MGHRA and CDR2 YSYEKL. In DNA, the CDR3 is TGCGCCAGCAGCCAAGCCTGGACAGGGGGAAATTCACCCCTCCACTTT. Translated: CASSQAWTGGNSPLHF.

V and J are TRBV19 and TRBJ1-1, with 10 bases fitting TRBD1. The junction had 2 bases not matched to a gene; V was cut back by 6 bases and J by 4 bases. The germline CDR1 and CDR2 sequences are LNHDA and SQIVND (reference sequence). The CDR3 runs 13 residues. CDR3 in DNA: TGTGCCAGTAGAGACAGGGGGCGCACTGAAGCTTTCTTT. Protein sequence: CASRDRGRTEAFF. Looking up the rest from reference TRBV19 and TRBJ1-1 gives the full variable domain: DGGITQSPKYLFRKEGQNVTLSCEQNLNHDAMYWYRQDPGQGLRLIYYSQIVNDFQKGDIAEGYSVSREKKESFPLTVTSAQKNPTAFYLCASRDRGRTEAFFGQGTRLTVV.

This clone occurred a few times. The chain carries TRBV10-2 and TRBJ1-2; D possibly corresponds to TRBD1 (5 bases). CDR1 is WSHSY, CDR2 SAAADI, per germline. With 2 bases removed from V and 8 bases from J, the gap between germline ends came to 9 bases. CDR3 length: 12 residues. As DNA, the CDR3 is TGCGCCAGCAGTGAGGGTCAGGGAGGCTACACCTTC. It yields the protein CASSEGQGGYTF.

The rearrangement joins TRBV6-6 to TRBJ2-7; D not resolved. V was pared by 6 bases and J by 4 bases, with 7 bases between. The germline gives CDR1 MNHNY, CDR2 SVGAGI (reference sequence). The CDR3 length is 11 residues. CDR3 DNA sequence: TGTGCCAGCAGCTATTATTACGAGCAGTACTTC. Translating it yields CASSYYYEQYF.

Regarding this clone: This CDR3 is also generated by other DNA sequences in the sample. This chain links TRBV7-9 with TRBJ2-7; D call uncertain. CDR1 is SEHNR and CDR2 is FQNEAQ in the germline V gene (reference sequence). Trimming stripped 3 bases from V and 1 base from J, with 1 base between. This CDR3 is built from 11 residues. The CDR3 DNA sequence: TGTGCCAGCAGCTTTTCCTACGAGCAGTACTTC. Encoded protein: CASSFSYEQYF.

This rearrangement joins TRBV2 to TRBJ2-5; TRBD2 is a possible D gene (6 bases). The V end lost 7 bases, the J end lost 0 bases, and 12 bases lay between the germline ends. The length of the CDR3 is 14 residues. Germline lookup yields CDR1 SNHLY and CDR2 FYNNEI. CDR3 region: CASNLAADQETQYF. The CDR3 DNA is TGTGCCAGCAATTTAGCGGCCGACCAAGAGACCCAGTACTTC.

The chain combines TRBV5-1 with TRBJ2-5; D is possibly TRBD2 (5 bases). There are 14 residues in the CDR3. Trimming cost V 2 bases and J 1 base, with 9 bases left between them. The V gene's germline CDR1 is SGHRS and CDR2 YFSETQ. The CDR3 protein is CASSFSAGQETQYF. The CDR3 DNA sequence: TGCGCCAGCAGCTTCTCGGCGGGCCAAGAGACCCAGTACTTC.

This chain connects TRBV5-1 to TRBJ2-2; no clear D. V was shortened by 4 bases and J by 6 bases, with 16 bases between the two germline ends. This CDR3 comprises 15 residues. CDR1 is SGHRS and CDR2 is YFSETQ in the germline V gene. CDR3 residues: CASSVLGPEAGELFF. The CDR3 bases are TGCGCCAGCAGCGTACTCGGACCAGAAGCCGGGGAGCTGTTTTTT. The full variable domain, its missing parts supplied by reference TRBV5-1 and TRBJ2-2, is KAGVTQTPRYLIKTRGQQVTLSCSPISGHRSVSWYQQTPGQGLQFLFEYFSETQRNKGNFPGRFSGRQFSNSRSEMNVSTLELGDSALYLCASSVLGPEAGELFFGEGSRLTVL.

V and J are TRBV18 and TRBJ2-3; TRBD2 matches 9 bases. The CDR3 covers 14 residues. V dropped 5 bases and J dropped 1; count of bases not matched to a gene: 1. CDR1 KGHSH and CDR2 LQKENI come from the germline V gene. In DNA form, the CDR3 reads TGTGCCAGCTCATGGACTAGCGGCACAGATACGCAGTATTTT. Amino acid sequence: CASSWTSGTDTQYF.